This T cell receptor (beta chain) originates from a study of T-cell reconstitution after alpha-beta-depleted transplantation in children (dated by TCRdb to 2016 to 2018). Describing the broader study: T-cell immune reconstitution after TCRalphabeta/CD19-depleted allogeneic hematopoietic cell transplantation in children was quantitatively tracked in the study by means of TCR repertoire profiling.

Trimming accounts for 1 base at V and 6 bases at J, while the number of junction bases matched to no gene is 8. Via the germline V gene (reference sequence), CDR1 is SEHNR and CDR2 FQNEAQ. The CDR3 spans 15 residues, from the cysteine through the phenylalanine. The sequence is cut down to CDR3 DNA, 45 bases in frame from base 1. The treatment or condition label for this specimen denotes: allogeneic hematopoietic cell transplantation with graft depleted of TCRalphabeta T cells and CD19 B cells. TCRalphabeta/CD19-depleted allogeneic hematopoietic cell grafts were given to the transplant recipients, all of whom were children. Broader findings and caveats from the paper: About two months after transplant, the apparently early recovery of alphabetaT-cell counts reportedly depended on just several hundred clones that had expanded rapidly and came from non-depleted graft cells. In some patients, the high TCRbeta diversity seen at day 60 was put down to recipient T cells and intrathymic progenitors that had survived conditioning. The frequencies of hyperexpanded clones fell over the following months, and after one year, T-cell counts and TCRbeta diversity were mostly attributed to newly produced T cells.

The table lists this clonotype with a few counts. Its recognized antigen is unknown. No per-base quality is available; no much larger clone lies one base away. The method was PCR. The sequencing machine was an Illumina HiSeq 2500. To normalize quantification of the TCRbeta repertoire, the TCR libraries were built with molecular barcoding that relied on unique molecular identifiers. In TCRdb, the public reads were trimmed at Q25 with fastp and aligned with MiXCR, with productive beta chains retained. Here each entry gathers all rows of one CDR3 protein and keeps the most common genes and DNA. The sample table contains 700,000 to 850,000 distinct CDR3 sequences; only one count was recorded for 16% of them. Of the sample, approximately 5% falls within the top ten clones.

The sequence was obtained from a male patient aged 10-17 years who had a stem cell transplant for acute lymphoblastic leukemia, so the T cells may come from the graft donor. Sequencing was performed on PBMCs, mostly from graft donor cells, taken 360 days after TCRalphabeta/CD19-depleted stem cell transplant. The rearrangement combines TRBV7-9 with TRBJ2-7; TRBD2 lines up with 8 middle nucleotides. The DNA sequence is TGTGCCAGCAGCTTAGGTAGCGGGACTCCCGGCGAGCAGTACTTC. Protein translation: CASSLGSGTPGEQYF.